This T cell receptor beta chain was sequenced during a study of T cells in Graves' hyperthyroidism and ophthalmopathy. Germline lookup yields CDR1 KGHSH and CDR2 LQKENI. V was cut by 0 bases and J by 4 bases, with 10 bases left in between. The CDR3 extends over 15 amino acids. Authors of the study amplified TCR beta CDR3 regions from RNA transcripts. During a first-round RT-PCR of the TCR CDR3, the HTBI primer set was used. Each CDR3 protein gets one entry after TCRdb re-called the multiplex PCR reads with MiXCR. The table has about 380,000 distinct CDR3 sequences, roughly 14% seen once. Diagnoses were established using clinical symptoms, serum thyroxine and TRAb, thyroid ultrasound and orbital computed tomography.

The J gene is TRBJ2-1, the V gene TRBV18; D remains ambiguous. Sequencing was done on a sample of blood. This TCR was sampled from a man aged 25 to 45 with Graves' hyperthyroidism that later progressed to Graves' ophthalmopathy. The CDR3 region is CASSPPPHRYNEQFF. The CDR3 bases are TGTGCCAGCTCACCACCTCCACACAGATACAATGAGCAGTTCTTC.